This T cell receptor (beta chain) was found in a study of cytomegalovirus exposure and HLA in healthy donors. The data were produced by immunoSEQ multiplex PCR, yet TCRdb's version contains in-frame clones alone and is incomplete. The table includes some 45,000 clones, 90% to 95% detected once. Germline lookup yields CDR1 MNHEY and CDR2 SVGAGI. Trimming cost V 4 bases and J 2 bases, with 14 bases left between them. The CDR3 is 15 residues long. The chain employs TRBV6-5 and TRBJ1-2; TRBD1 is a possible D gene (5 bases). The TCR was taken from a young man in good health and CMV-seronegative. Sequenced sample: PBMCs. The CDR3 reads CASSWGRAENYGYTF. The CDR3 coding sequence is TGTGCCAGCAGTTGGGGCAGGGCAGAGAACTATGGCTACACCTTC.